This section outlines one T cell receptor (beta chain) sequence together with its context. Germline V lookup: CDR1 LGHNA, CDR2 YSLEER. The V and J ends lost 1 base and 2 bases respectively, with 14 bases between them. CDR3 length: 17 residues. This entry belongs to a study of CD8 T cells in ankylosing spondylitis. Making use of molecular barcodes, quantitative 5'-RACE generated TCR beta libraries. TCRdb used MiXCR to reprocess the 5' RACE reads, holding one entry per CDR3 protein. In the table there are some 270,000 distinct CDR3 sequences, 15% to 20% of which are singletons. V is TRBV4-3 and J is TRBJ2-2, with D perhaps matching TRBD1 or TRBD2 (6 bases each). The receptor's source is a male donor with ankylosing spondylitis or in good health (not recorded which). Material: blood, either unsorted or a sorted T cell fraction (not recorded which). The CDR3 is CASSQGALGGNTGELFF. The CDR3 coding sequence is TGCGCCAGCAGCCAAGGAGCGTTGGGGGGCAACACCGGGGAGCTGTTTTTT.